This entry describes one TCR beta chain. Its antigen remains undetermined. One base away there is no much larger clone; base qualities are not given. This entry comes from a study of T cell responses to AZD1222 COVID-19 vaccine (TCRdb year 2021). Regarding the research as a whole: AZD1222 recipients given second doses at about 4 weeks or at about 12 weeks were pooled, since spike-specific TCR depth and breadth were not found to differ between the two schedules. TCR sequencing covered more than 230 trial participants: about 210 given two doses of AZD1222 and 26 given two doses of MenACWY control vaccine. Trial participants were enrolled into age subgroups of 18-55, 56-69 and 70-plus years, which contained around 150, 28 and 57 TCR-sequenced participants, respectively. Study-wide conclusions, independent of this receptor: In the small 56-69-year group, the increase in depth fell short of significance, most likely because of low power. Only 5 to 7 AZD1222 recipients were SARS-CoV-2 seropositive at baseline, limiting conclusions about previously exposed vaccinees. After two AZD1222 doses, spike-specific TCR breadth and depth were significantly higher than at day 0 and than in MenACWY recipients. Because no day 14 peak-response samples were available, repertoires were characterized only after the peak T cell response. The whole spike protein was spanned by vaccine-associated CD4 TCRs, and dominant responses were seen in regions 160-218 and 743-854. Epitopes outside the regions mutated in the B.1.351 and B.1.1.7 variants were reportedly recognized by nearly half of the unique spike-specific TCRs. Most participants were white British and females outnumbered males, and the authors suggested that clonal diversity may have been underestimated.

According to the study, the label for this sample's time point signals: baseline before first vaccination. Vaccinee samples were obtained from the UK trials COV001 and COV002, which included a single-blind randomized controlled phase 2/3 trial of AZD1222 (ChAdOx1 nCoV-19) in healthy adults. For TCRbeta chain sequencing, PBMC samples from trial participants were taken at day 0 and at day 28 after the second dose. The CDR3 regions of human TCRbeta chains were analyzed by immunosequencing. The paper's data handling went like this. TCRs in the repertoires were compared against a reference library of SARS-CoV-2-specific TCRs that had been generated with the MIRA antigen-specificity platform. Breadth was defined as the fraction of unique TCRs that were SARS-CoV-2-associated. Depth was defined as the fraction of total T cells that were SARS-CoV-2-associated. Using the MIRA data, each spike-specific TCR was assigned both to the spike region to which the TCR was reactive and to a CD4 or CD8 class. Log10-transformed breadth and depth values were compared by one-way ANOVA with Sidak's multiple comparisons tests. Here the immuneACCESS table is served through TCRdb, limited to in-frame sequences with V and J called. Missing clones are a known gap in these copies; in checked studies unresolved V genes cover under half, and the rest lacks a known reason. Clone size and the V and J calls come from that table; the DNA yielded D and trimming. This sample comprises 150,000 to 200,000 clones, roughly 88% of them detected only once. The top ten clones comprise about 0.53% of the sample.

According to the germline V gene (reference sequence), CDR1 reads GTSNPN and CDR2 reads SVGIG. Deletion took 2 bases off V and 3 bases off J, with a span of 3 bases between the germline ends. The CDR3 starts with the cysteine, ends with the phenylalanine, and has 11 residues. Only CDR3 DNA is held: 33 bases, read in frame from base 1. The input for sequencing was peripheral blood, taken on day 0 of AZD1222 vaccination. The rearranged chain carries TRBV30 and TRBJ2-3, with the D gene not clear enough to name. This sequence originates from an adult in good health. The encoded CDR3 is CAWSTTDTQYF. Read as DNA, the sequence is TGTGCCTGGAGTACAACAGATACGCAGTATTTT.